These 18 T cell receptor beta chains originate from one sample sequenced in a study of blood T cell repertoires in COVID-19 (dated by TCRdb to 2018 to 2020). Receptor amplification or capture employed the immunoSEQ multiplex PCR assay. The table comes from immuneACCESS by way of TCRdb, which keeps in-frame sequences with V and J called. Part of the clones is missing from these tables; in studies checked, under half for an unresolved V gene and the rest for unknown reasons. This sample gives some 70,000 clones in total; 70% to 90% of them show up just once. Jointly, the top ten make up roughly 3% of the sample. The specimen was peripheral blood. These receptors all come from a man aged 70 or older with active or convalescent COVID-19.

CDR3: CASRPSGRGGYTF. As DNA, the CDR3 is TGTGCCAGCAGACCTTCAGGGCGGGGTGGCTACACCTTC. The chain uses TRBV27 and TRBJ1-2; possible D gene TRBD1, 5 bases. The CDR3 extends over 13 amino acids. V shed 6 bases and J shed 7 bases, with 15 bases lying between them. Per germline, CDR1 MNHEY and CDR2 SMNVEV (reference sequence).

The rearrangement links TRBV7-2 to TRBJ2-7, with D perhaps matching TRBD2 (5 bases). The germline CDR1 and CDR2 sequences are SGHTA and FQGNSA. Trimming removed 6 bases at V and 3 bases at J, with 15 bases between. The CDR3 loop spans 14 amino acids. The CDR3 here is CASSTTRGSYEQYF. In DNA, the CDR3 is TGTGCCAGCAGTACTACTAGAGGGAGCTACGAGCAGTACTTC.

This clone was counted between two and nine times. The CDR3 DNA sequence: TGTGCCAGCAGACCACAGGGGAACACTGAAGCTTTCTTT. This sequence encodes CASRPQGNTEAFF. The rearrangement joins TRBV6-5 to TRBJ1-1, with D possibly matching TRBD1 (6 bases). This CDR3 contains 13 residues. Per the germline V gene, CDR1 is MNHEY and CDR2 is SVGAGI. V was pared by 6 bases and J by 1 base, with 9 bases between.

The J gene is TRBJ1-6, the V gene TRBV6-1; D may be TRBD1 (5 bases). The CDR3 extends over 16 amino acids. Per germline, CDR1 MNHNS and CDR2 SASEGT. Deletions cut 4 bases from V and 3 bases from J, with 13 bases between. Here the CDR3 reads CASSGRRRGYNSPLHF. The CDR3 DNA follows: TGTGCCAGCAGTGGTAGGAGGAGGGGCTATAATTCACCCCTCCACTTT.

This chain links TRBV2 with TRBJ2-7; D might be TRBD2 (5 bases). The CDR3 is 14 residues long. V gave up 4 bases and J gave up 0 bases, with 10 bases separating them. Germline CDR1 SNHLY, CDR2 FYNNEI. The CDR3 sequence is CASSVRGPSYEQYF. In nucleotides, the CDR3 is TGTGCCAGCAGTGTTCGCGGGCCCTCCTACGAGCAGTACTTC.

V usage is TRBV7-2 and J usage is TRBJ2-3; D gene uncertain. V was clipped by 1 base and J by 4 bases, with 15 bases between them. This CDR3 has 16 amino acids. The germline gives CDR1 SGHTA, CDR2 FQGNSA. As DNA, the CDR3 is TGTGCCAGCAGCTTAGTCACTTCCTTCAGCGCAGATACGCAGTATTTT. Its translation: CASSLVTSFSADTQYF.

Only a few counts were recorded for this clone. This chain uses TRBV5-1 with TRBJ1-4; TRBD1 might be the D (6 bases). The germline CDR1 and CDR2 sequences are SGHRS and YFSETQ. Trimming took off 6 bases at V and 4 bases at J, with 19 bases between the two ends. The CDR3 length is 16 residues. DNA of the CDR3: TGCGCCAGCAAACAACCCCTACAGGGAGTTAATGAAAAACTGTTTTTT. Protein product: CASKQPLQGVNEKLFF.

This chain connects TRBV19 to TRBJ1-5; 9 bases agree with TRBD1. J was trimmed by 2 bases and V by 5 bases; bases with no gene match: 10. Germline V gives CDR1 LNHDA, CDR2 SQIVND (reference sequence). CDR3 length: 17 amino acids. This CDR3 is CASSLPPGQGGNQPQHF. The CDR3 nucleotides read TGTGCCAGTAGTTTGCCTCCGGGACAGGGCGGCAATCAGCCCCAGCATTTT. The full variable domain, rest sourced from reference TRBV19 and TRBJ1-5, is DGGITQSPKYLFRKEGQNVTLSCEQNLNHDAMYWYRQDPGQGLRLIYYSQIVNDFQKGDIAEGYSVSREKKESFPLTVTSAQKNPTAFYLCASSLPPGQGGNQPQHFGDGTRLSIL.

The rearrangement links TRBV29-1 to TRBJ2-2; maybe TRBD1 (6 bases). The V and J ends lost 6 bases and 8 bases respectively, with 16 bases between them. CDR1 and CDR2 from the germline V gene are SQVTM and ANQGSEA. The CDR3 covers 13 residues. DNA of the CDR3: TGCAGCGTGAATGGACAGTCCGGGGGGGAGCTGTTTTTT. Residues: CSVNGQSGGELFF.

The chain employs TRBV7-9 and TRBJ2-3, with D perhaps TRBD2 (5 bases). The V gene lost 3 bases and the J gene lost 5 bases, with 15 bases spanning the gap. CDR1 and CDR2 from the germline V gene are SEHNR and FQNEAQ (reference sequence). This CDR3 contains 15 residues. CDR3 amino acids: CASSFGSPGRDTQYF. The DNA for the CDR3 is TGTGCCAGCAGCTTCGGCAGCCCTGGGAGAGATACGCAGTATTTT.

The gene calls are TRBV25-1 and TRBJ2-2; 11 nucleotides match TRBD1. The length of the CDR3 is 16 residues. Germline V gene data show CDR1 as MGHDK and CDR2 as SYGVNS. V trimming: 5 bases; J trimming: 7 bases; junction bases outside the gene matches: 9. The DNA for the CDR3 is TGTGCCAGCAGTCCCCCAGGGACAGGGGGGGGCGGGGAGCTGTTTTTT. Protein product: CASSPPGTGGGGELFF.

The V and J genes are TRBV2 and TRBJ1-5, with TRBD1 matching 10 bases. Germline CDR1 SNHLY, CDR2 FYNNEI. The trim removed 2 bases at V and 2 bases at J, leaving 9 bases unmatched. The CDR3 runs to 18 residues. The CDR3 coding sequence is TGTGCCAGCAGTGAACGGGACAGGGGCTTCGCCCGCAATCAGCCCCAGCATTTT. Translated, it gives CASSERDRGFARNQPQHF. The full variable domain, its missing parts supplied by reference TRBV2 and TRBJ1-5, is EPEVTQTPSHQVTQMGQEVILRCVPISNHLYFYWYRQILGQKVEFLVSFYNNEISEKSEIFDDQFSVERPDGSNFTLKIRSTKLEDSAMYFCASSERDRGFARNQPQHFGDGTRLSIL.

The chain couples TRBV18 to TRBJ1-2, with TRBD1 matching 8 bases. V lost 5 bases to trimming and J lost 7 bases; unmatched junction nucleotides: 9. Germline-derived CDR1 and CDR2 are KGHSH and LQKENI. This CDR3 is 14 amino acids long. The CDR3 bases are TGTGCCAGCTCATCCAGGACAGGGCTGGGTGGCTACACCTTC. It specifies CASSSRTGLGGYTF.

This chain uses TRBV10-3 with TRBJ2-1; 10 bases line up with TRBD2. Germline assignment: CDR1 ENHRY and CDR2 SYGVKD. The length of the CDR3 is 16 residues. V lost 6 bases, J lost 0 bases, and 5 bases stayed unmatched. CDR3 DNA: TGTGCCATCAGAGGTAGCGGGGGGCACTCCTACAATGAGCAGTTCTTC. Residues: CAIRGSGGHSYNEQFF.

This clone was counted between two and nine times. This chain uses TRBV6-1 with TRBJ2-7; TRBD2 matches 8 bases. The ends lost 4 bases at V and 1 base at J; junction bases unmatched: 9. CDR1 and CDR2 (germline): MNHNS, SASEGT. This CDR3 is built from 16 residues. The CDR3 DNA reads as TGTGCCAGCAGTGTCTCGGCGGGAGGAGGGTCCTACGAGCAGTACTTC. Encoded protein: CASSVSAGGGSYEQYF.

The V and J genes are TRBV27 and TRBJ2-3, with TRBD2 identical over 14 bases. Germline CDR1 reads MNHEY; CDR2 reads SMNVEV (reference sequence). V dropped 2 bases and J dropped 4; count of bases not matched to a gene: 2. This CDR3 spans 16 amino acids. The CDR3 DNA follows: TGTGCCAGCAGTTTAAAGGGACTAGCGGGAGCAGATACGCAGTATTTT. As protein: CASSLKGLAGADTQYF.

The gene calls are TRBV19 and TRBJ2-2, with 7 positions matching TRBD2. The CDR3 length is 15 residues. Germline V CDR1 and CDR2: LNHDA, SQIVND (reference sequence). The V segment lost 4 bases and the J segment 5 bases; nucleotides outside the gene matches: 7. The CDR3 sequence: CASSNGGSITGELFF. As DNA, the CDR3 is TGTGCCAGTAGTAATGGCGGGAGTATAACCGGGGAGCTGTTTTTT.

The V gene is TRBV10-3, the J gene TRBJ2-2; maybe TRBD1 (6 bases). V lost 6 bases, J lost 3 bases, and 14 bases lay in between. CDR1 and CDR2 from the germline V gene are ENHRY and SYGVKD. This CDR3 spans 15 amino acids. CDR3 nucleotides: TGTGCCATCAGCCCTGGGACATTATACACCGGGGAGCTGTTTTTT. Its translation is CAISPGTLYTGELFF.